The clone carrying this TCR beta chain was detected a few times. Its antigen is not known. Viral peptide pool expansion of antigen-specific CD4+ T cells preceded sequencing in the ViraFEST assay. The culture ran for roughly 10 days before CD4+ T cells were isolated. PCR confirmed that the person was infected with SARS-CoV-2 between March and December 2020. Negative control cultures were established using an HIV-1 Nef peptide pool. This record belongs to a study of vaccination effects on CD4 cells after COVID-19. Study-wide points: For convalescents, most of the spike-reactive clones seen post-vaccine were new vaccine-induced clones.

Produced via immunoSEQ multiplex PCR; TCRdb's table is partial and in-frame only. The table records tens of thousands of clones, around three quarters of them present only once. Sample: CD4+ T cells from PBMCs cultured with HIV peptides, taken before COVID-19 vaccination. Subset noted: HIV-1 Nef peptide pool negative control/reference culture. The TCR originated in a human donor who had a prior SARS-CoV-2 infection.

For the CDR3, the DNA is TGTGCCAGCAGCCCATTGGTTTCCCGGGAGACCCAGTACTTC. It specifies CASSPLVSRETQYF. The chain carries TRBV7-8 and TRBJ2-5, with D unclear. The V gene lost 5 bases and the J gene lost 5 bases, with 15 bases spanning the gap. The CDR3 contains 14 residues. Germline CDR1 is SGHVS and CDR2 is FQNEAQ.